These T cell receptor beta chains were read from a single sample in a study of blood T cell repertoires in COVID-19. Some clones are missing from TCRdb's copy, which holds only in-frame ones; the method was immunoSEQ multiplex PCR. This sample has some 250,000 clones; roughly 84% occur once, and the top ten carry around 4%. The sequenced material came from peripheral blood. The receptors come from a man in his fifties or sixties with acute or convalescent COVID-19. Both conserved end residues are part of each CDR3. The order of the fields is D gene, clone size, V gene, J gene, CDR3 DNA, CDR3 protein. A D gene is named only where the DNA matches it firmly. Clone size, where shown, is once, few, many, or a class for clones that have expanded.

TRBD1,NA,TRBV11-2,TRBJ1-1,TGTGCCAGCAGCTTAAAAGGGGGACAGTTGAACACTGAAGCTTTCTTT,CASSLKGGQLNTEAFF
TRBD2,NA,TRBV7-2,TRBJ2-2,TGTGCCAGCAGCCTTGGACTAGCGAAGAACACCGGGGAGCTGTTTTTT,CASSLGLAKNTGELFF
TRBD1,NA,TRBV6-5,TRBJ1-1,TGTGCCAGCAGTTACGGGGACAGGGGCACTGAAGCTTTCTTT,CASSYGDRGTEAFF
TRBD2,NA,TRBV7-8,TRBJ2-7,TGTGCCAGCAGCTCCCCGGGACTAGCGGGGCTTGAGCAGTACTTC,CASSSPGLAGLEQYF
NA,few,TRBV19,TRBJ2-7,TGTGCCAGTAAGTCGGCTAGCGTTAACGAGCAGTACTTC,CASKSASVNEQYF
NA,NA,TRBV5-4,TRBJ2-1,TGTGCCAGCAGCTCCTACTCGACTAGGTGGAATGAGCAGTTCTTC,CASSSYSTRWNEQFF
NA,NA,TRBV30,TRBJ2-3,TGTGCCTCCCTCCGCAGGGTATGGGTCACAGATACGCAGTATTTT,CASLRRVWVTDTQYF
TRBD2,NA,TRBV2,TRBJ2-7,TGTGCCAGCAGATGGACTAGCCCTTCCTACGAGCAGTACTTC,CASRWTSPSYEQYF
TRBD1,once,TRBV6-2/TRBV6-3,TRBJ2-5,TGTGCCAGCAGTTACGGGGACAGGGGCGCACCGGAGACCCAGTACTTC,CASSYGDRGAPETQYF
TRBD1,NA,TRBV18,TRBJ2-5,TGTGCCAGCTCACCGTACCAGGACAGGGGGACCCAGTACTTC,CASSPYQDRGTQYF
NA,NA,TRBV12-3/TRBV12-4,TRBJ2-2,TGTGCCAGCAAAGCAGGGCTCACCGGGGAGCTGTTTTTT,CASKAGLTGELFF
NA,NA,TRBV27,TRBJ1-3,TGTGCCAGCAGCACAGGGTTGAGAAACACCATATATTTT,CASSTGLRNTIYF
NA,NA,TRBV28,TRBJ1-6,TGTGCCAGCAGTTTAGTACAGCCCCTCGGAACCCTCCACTTT,CASSLVQPLGTLHF
NA,NA,TRBV19,TRBJ2-1,TGTGCCAGTGCCACGCGCCGAGGATCCTCCTACAATGAGCAGTTCTTC,CASATRRGSSYNEQFF
NA,NA,TRBV30,TRBJ1-4,TGTGCCTGGAGGCAGGCCAGTGAAAAACTGTTTTTT,CAWRQASEKLFF
NA,NA,TRBV27,TRBJ1-2,TGTGCCAGCAGTTTGCGGGGTGACCGATATAACTATGGCTACACCTTC,CASSLRGDRYNYGYTF
TRBD1,few,TRBV6-6,TRBJ1-1,TGTGCCAGCAGTTACTCTTTCAGGGGGAGGTACACTGAAGCTTTCTTT,CASSYSFRGRYTEAFF
TRBD1,NA,TRBV19,TRBJ2-1,TGTGCCAGTAGTAGGGCCAGGGCACAGGGGTTCGATGAGCAGTTCTTC,CASSRARAQGFDEQFF
TRBD1,NA,TRBV19,TRBJ2-7,TGTGCCAGTAGTGCAGCAGCGGACAGGGGAGGCTCCTACGAGCAGTACTTC,CASSAAADRGGSYEQYF
NA,NA,TRBV15,TRBJ1-5,TGTGCCACCAGCAGAGATCCTGTCAGGCGGGCAGGGGGCAATCAGCCCCAGCATTTT,CATSRDPVRRAGGNQPQHF
TRBD2,NA,TRBV13,TRBJ2-3,TGTGCCAGCAGCTCGCTAGCGGGGGCCGAAGATACGCAGTATTTT,CASSSLAGAEDTQYF
TRBD2,NA,TRBV27,TRBJ2-7,TGTGCCAGCAGTTTCTCAGGACTAGCGGGAGGTGAGCAGTACTTC,CASSFSGLAGGEQYF
NA,once,TRBV7-9,TRBJ2-7,TGTGCCAGCAGGGCAGGACTTACCTACGAGCAGTACTTC,CASRAGLTYEQYF
NA,NA,TRBV27,TRBJ2-3,TGTGCCAGCAGTTTACTAGCGATAGACCCTACCCGCACAGATACGCAGTATTTT,CASSLLAIDPTRTDTQYF
TRBD2,NA,TRBV28,TRBJ2-2,TGTGCCAGCAGCCCGACTAGCGGGAAGACCGGGGAGCTGTTTTTT,CASSPTSGKTGELFF
NA,NA,TRBV5-4,TRBJ2-3,TGTGCCAGCACCAAAGCAGCGGACACAGATACGCAGTATTTT,CASTKAADTDTQYF
TRBD2,NA,TRBV5-1,TRBJ2-1,TGCGCCAGCAGCTCGGGACTAGCGGGAGGCGATGAGCAGTTCTTC,CASSSGLAGGDEQFF
TRBD2,NA,TRBV9,TRBJ2-7,TGTGCCAGCAGCGTTTCGGCGGGGGAGCTCTACGAGCAGTACTTC,CASSVSAGELYEQYF
NA,NA,TRBV5-1,TRBJ1-1,TGCGCCAGCAGCTCTCAGGGGAACACTGAAGCTTTCTTT,CASSSQGNTEAFF
NA,NA,TRBV5-4,TRBJ1-2,TGTGCCAGCAGTACGGGGGGGGTCGGCTATGGCTACACCTTC,CASSTGGVGYGYTF
NA,once,TRBV5-4,TRBJ2-7,TGTGCCAGCAGCTTGGTTGGAGGCGCGAGCGAGCAGTACTTC,CASSLVGGASEQYF
TRBD2,NA,TRBV4-2,TRBJ2-7,TGTGCCAGCAGCCAAGAAGGGGGGACTAGATCCTCCTACGAGCAGTACTTC,CASSQEGGTRSSYEQYF
TRBD1,NA,TRBV19,TRBJ2-7,TGTGCCAGCCGAGACAGGGGTTCGGGGAGGCAGTACTTC,CASRDRGSGRQYF
NA,NA,TRBV9,TRBJ2-2,TGTGCCAGCAGCGTATTCGGGTCCGGGGAGCTGTTTTTT,CASSVFGSGELFF
TRBD1,NA,TRBV4-2,TRBJ1-4,TGTGCCAGCAGCCAAGGGCAGGGGGCCGAAAAACTGTTTTTT,CASSQGQGAEKLFF
TRBD1,NA,TRBV5-1,TRBJ2-3,TGCGCCAGCAGCCCTCCGACAGGGACGGATACGCAGTATTTT,CASSPPTGTDTQYF
NA,NA,TRBV7-9,TRBJ2-7,TGTGCCAGCAGCTTCAGCGGTAACGAGCAGTACTTC,CASSFSGNEQYF
NA,NA,TRBV12-3/TRBV12-4,TRBJ1-6,TGTGCCAGCAGGGAGCGAGGGCATTCACCCCTCCACTTT,CASRERGHSPLHF
TRBD2,NA,TRBV11-3,TRBJ2-1,TGTGCCAGCAGCTGGACTAGCGGGGGGAATGAGCAGTTCTTC,CASSWTSGGNEQFF
TRBD2,NA,TRBV5-4,TRBJ2-7,TGTGCCAGCAGCAAAGGACTAGCGGGAGGTAACTACGAGCAGTACTTC,CASSKGLAGGNYEQYF
TRBD1,NA,TRBV3-1/TRBV3-2,TRBJ2-1,TGTGCCAGCAGCCAACGGGGGCCCGCGGGGACAGGGGGCAATGAGCAGTTCTTC,CASSQRGPAGTGGNEQFF
NA,NA,TRBV6-6,TRBJ2-7,TGTGCCAGCAGTACCCGACAGGTCTCCTACGAGCAGTACTTC,CASSTRQVSYEQYF